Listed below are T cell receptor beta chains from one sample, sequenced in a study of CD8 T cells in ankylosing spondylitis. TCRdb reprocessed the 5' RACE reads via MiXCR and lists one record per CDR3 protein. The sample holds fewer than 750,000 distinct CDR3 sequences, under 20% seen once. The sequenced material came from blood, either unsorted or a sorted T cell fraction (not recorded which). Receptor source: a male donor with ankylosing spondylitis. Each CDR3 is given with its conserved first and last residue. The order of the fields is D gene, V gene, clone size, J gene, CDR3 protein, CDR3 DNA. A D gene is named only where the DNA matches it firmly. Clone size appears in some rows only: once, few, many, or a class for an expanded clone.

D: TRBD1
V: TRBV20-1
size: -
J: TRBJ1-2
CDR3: CSARDRAPGQNYGYTF
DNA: TGCAGTGCTAGAGACCGCGCCCCGGGACAGAACTATGGCTACACCTTC

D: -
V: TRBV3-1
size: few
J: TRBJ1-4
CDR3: CASSARDTTTNEKLFF
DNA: TGTGCCAGCAGCGCCCGGGACACTACAACTAATGAAAAACTGTTTTTT

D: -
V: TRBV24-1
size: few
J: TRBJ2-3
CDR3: CATSGERYTPSTDTQYF
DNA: TGTGCCACCAGTGGGGAACGGTACACACCTAGCACAGATACGCAGTATTTT

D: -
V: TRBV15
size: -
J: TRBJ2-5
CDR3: CATSRDMEGGPETQYF
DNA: TGTGCCACCAGCAGAGATATGGAGGGGGGCCCAGAGACCCAGTACTTC

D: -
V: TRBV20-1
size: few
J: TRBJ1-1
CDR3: CSASYGGGTEAFF
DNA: TGCAGTGCTTCTTATGGAGGTGGTACTGAAGCTTTCTTT

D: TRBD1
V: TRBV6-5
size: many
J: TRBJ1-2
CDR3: CASRRDQGAAGYTF
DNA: TGTGCCAGCCGGAGAGACCAGGGGGCTGCTGGCTACACCTTC

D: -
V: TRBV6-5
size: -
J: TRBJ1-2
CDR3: CASSYERKNYGYTF
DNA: TGTGCCAGCAGTTACGAGCGGAAGAACTATGGCTACACCTTC

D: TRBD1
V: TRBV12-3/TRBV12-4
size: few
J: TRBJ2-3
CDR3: CASSIGQGLTDTQYF
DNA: TGTGCCAGCAGTATAGGACAGGGGTTAACAGATACGCAGTATTTT

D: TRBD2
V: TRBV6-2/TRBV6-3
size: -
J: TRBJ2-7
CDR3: CASSFREGYEQYF
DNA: TGTGCCAGCAGTTTTAGGGAGGGCTACGAGCAGTACTTC

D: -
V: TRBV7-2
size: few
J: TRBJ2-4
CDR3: CASSQSKNIQYF
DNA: TGTGCCAGCAGCCAGAGTAAAAACATTCAGTACTTC

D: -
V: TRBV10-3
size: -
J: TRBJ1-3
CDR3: CAILEGSGNTIYF
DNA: TGTGCCATCTTGGAGGGGTCTGGAAACACCATATATTTT

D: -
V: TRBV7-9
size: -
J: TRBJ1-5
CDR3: CASSLALGGIQPQHF
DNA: TGTGCCAGCAGCTTAGCGCTCGGGGGGATTCAGCCCCAGCATTTT

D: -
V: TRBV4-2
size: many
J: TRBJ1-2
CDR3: CASSPLEGDGNYGYTF
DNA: TGTGCCAGCAGCCCCTTAGAGGGCGACGGAAACTATGGCTACACCTTC

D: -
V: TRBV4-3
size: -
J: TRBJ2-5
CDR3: CASSQVRGGQETQYF
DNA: TGCGCCAGCAGCCAAGTCAGGGGAGGCCAAGAGACCCAGTACTTC

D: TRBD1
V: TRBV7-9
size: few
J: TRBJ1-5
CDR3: CASRAGQGGQQPQHF
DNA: TGTGCCAGCAGAGCGGGACAGGGCGGGCAGCAGCCCCAGCATTTT

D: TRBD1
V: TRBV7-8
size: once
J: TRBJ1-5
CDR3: CASSLRAGGSQPQHF
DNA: TGTGCCAGCAGCTTACGGGCAGGGGGTAGTCAGCCCCAGCATTTT

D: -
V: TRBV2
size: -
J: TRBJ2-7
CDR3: CASSTTTYEQYF
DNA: TGTGCCAGCTCAACAACTACCTACGAGCAGTACTTC